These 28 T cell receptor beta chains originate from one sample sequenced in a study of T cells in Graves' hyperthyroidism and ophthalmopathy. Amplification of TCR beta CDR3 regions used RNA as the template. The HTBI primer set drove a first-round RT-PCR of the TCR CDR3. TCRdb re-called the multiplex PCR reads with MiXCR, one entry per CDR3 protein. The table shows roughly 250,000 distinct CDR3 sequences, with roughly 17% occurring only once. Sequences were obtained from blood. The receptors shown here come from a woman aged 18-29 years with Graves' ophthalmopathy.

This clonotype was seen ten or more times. CDR3 sequence: CASSPGRAQGLVAQYF. The CDR3 bases are TGTGCCAGCAGCCCAGGACGAGCACAGGGGCTAGTTGCGCAGTATTTT. This rearrangement joins TRBV9 to TRBJ2-3; 7 bases are shared with TRBD1. Germline-derived CDR1 and CDR2 are SGDLS and YYNGEE. The CDR3 runs to 16 residues. V was clipped by 4 bases and J by 10 bases; unmatched bases: 18.

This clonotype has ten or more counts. CDR3 coding DNA: TGTGCCAGCAGCTCACTGGGGCAAGAGACCCAGTACTTC. Its translation is CASSSLGQETQYF. The chain employs TRBV9 and TRBJ2-5; D remains unclear. CDR1 and CDR2 (germline): SGDLS, YYNGEE. Trimming removed 4 bases at V and 2 bases at J, with 9 bases between. CDR3 size: 13 residues.

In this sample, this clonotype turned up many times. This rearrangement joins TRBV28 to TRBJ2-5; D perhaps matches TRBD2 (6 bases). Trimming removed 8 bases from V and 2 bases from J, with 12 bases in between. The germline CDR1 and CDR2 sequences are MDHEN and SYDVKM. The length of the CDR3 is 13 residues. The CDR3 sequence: CASRGTFQETQYF. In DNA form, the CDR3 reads TGTGCCAGCCGAGGGACTTTTCAAGAGACCCAGTACTTC.

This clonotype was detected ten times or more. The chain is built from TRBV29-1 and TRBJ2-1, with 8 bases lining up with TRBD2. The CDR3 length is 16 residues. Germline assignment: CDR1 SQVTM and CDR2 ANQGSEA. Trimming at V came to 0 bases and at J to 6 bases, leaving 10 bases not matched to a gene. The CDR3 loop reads CSVEDIGTRTRNEQFF. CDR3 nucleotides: TGCAGCGTTGAAGATATTGGGACTAGGACTCGCAATGAGCAGTTCTTC.

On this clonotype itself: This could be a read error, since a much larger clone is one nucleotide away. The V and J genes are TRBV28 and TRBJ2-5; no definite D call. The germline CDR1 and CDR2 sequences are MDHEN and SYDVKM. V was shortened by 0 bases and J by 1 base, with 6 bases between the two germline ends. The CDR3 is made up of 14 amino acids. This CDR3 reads CASSLWLSQETQYF. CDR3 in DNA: TGTGCCAGCAGTTTATGGCTGTCCCAAGAGACCCAGTACTTC.

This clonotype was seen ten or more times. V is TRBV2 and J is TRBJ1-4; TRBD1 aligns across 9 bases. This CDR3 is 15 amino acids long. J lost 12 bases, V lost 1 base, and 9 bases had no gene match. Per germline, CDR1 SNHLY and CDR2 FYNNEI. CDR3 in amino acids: CASSEESGTGYELFF. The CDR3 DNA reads TGTGCCAGCAGTGAAGAATCCGGGACAGGGTACGAACTGTTTTTT.

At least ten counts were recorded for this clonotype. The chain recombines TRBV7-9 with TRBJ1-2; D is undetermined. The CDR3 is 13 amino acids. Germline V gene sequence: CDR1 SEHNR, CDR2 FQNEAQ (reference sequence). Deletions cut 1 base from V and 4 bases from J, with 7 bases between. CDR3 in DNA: TGTGCCAGCAGCTTAGAGGATTTCTATGGCTACACCTTC. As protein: CASSLEDFYGYTF.

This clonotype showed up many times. CDR3 residues: CASSLVGENLYEQYF. In nucleotides, the CDR3 is TGTGCCAGCAGCTTAGTCGGGGAAAACCTCTACGAGCAGTACTTC. This chain connects TRBV7-8 to TRBJ2-7, with D tentatively TRBD2 (5 bases). Trimming left V 1 base short and J 3 bases short, with 13 bases between. Looked up from germline, CDR1 is SGHVS and CDR2 is FQNEAQ. This CDR3 spans 15 amino acids.

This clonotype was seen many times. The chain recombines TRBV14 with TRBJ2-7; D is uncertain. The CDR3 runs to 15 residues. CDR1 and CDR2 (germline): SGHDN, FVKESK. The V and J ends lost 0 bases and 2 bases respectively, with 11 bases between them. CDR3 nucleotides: TGTGCCAGCAGCCAAGATGAGGCATATCCCTACGAGCAGTACTTC. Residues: CASSQDEAYPYEQYF. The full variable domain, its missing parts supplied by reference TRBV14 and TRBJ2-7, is EAGVTQFPSHSVIEKGQTVTLRCDPISGHDNLYWYRRVMGKEIKFLLHFVKESKQDESGMPNNRFLAERTGGTYSTLKVQPAELEDSGVYFCASSQDEAYPYEQYFGPGTRLTVT.

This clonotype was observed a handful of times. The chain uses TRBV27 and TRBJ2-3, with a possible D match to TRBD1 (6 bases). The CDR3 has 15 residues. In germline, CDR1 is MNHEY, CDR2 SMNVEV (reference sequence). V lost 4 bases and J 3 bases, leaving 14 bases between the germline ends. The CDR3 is CASSSSGVVTDTQYF. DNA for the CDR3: TGTGCCAGCAGTTCTTCAGGGGTGGTGACAGATACGCAGTATTTT.

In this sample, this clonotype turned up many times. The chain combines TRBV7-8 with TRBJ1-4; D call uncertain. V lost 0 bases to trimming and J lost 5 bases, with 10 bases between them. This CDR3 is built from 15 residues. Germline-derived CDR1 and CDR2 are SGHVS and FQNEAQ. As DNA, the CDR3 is TGTGCCAGCAGCTTAGCCCTTAGGGAGAATGAAAAACTGTTTTTT. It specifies CASSLALRENEKLFF.

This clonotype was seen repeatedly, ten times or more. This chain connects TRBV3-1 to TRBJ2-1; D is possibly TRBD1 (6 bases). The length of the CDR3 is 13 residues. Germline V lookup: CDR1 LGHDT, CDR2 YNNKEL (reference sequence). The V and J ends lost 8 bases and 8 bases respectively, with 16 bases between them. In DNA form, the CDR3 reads TGTGCCAGCCGACGACAGGCTGAGGATGAGCAGTTCTTC. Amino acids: CASRRQAEDEQFF.

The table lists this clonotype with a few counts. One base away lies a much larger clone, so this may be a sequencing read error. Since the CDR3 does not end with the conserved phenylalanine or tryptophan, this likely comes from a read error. The CDR3 spells CASRRAGVSYNEQFL. In DNA, the CDR3 is TGTGCCAGCAGGAGGGCAGGCGTATCCTACAATGAGCAGTTCCTC. V usage is TRBV27 and J usage is TRBJ2-1; perhaps TRBD2 as D (5 bases). With 6 bases removed from V and 1 base from J, the gap between germline ends came to 13 bases. Germline-derived CDR1 and CDR2 are MNHEY and SMNVEV (reference sequence). The CDR3 has 15 amino acids.

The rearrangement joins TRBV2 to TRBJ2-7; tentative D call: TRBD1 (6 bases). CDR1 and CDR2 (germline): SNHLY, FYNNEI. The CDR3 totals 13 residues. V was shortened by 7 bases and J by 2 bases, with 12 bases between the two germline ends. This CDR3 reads CASIDRLPYEQYF. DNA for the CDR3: TGTGCCAGCATTGACAGGCTACCCTACGAGCAGTACTTC. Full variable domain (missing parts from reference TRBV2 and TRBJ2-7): EPEVTQTPSHQVTQMGQEVILRCVPISNHLYFYWYRQILGQKVEFLVSFYNNEISEKSEIFDDQFSVERPDGSNFTLKIRSTKLEDSAMYFCASIDRLPYEQYFGPGTRLTVT.

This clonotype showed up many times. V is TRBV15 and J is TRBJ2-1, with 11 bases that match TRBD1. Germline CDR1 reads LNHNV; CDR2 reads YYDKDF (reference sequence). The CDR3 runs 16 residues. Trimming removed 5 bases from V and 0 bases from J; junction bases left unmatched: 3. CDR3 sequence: CATSAGTGGSYNEQFF. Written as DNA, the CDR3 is TGTGCCACCAGCGCCGGGACAGGGGGCTCCTACAATGAGCAGTTCTTC.

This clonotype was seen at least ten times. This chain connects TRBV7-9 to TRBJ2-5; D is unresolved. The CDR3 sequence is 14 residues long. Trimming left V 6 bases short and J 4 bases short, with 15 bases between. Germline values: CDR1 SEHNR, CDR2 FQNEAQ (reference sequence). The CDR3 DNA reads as TGTGCCAGCAGTCCTCCTAGTATACGAGAGACCCAGTACTTC. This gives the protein CASSPPSIRETQYF.

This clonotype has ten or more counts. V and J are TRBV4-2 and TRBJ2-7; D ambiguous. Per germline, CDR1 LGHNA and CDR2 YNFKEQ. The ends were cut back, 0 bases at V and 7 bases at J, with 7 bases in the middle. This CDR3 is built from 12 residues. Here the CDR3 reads CASSQDREEQYF. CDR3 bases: TGTGCCAGCAGCCAAGATCGAGAGGAGCAGTACTTC.

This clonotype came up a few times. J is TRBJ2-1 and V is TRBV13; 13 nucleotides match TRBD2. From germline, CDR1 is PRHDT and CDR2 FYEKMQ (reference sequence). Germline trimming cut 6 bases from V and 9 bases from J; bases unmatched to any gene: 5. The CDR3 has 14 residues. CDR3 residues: CASRLAGGPSEQFF. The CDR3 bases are TGTGCCAGCAGACTAGCGGGGGGGCCTAGTGAGCAGTTCTTC.

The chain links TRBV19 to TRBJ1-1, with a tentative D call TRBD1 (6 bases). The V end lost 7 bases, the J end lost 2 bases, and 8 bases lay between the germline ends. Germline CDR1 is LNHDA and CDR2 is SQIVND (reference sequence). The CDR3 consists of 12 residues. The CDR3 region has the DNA TGTGCCAGTACGGACAGTAACACTGAAGCTTTCTTT. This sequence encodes CASTDSNTEAFF.

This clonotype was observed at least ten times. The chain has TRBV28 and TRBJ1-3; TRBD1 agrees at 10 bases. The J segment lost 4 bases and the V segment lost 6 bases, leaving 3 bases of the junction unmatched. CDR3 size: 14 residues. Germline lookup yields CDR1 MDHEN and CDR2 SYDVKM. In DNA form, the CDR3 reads TGTGCCAGCAGGGGACAGGGGTCGGGAAACACCATATATTTT. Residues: CASRGQGSGNTIYF.

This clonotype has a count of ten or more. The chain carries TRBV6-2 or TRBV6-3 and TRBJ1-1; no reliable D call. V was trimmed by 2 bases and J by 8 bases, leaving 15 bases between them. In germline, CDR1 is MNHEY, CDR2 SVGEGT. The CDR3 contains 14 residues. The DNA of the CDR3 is TGTGCCAGCAGTTACGGCTGGCAGATGGGAGAAGCTTTCTTT. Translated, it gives CASSYGWQMGEAFF.

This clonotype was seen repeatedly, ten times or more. The CDR3 reads CASSPNRQTPYEQYF. CDR3 nucleotides: TGTGCCAGCAGCCCCAACAGGCAGACCCCCTACGAGCAGTACTTC. The rearrangement links TRBV5-6 to TRBJ2-7; tentative D call: TRBD1 (5 bases). This CDR3 has 15 residues. V shed 4 bases and J shed 2 bases, with 16 bases lying between them. The germline CDR1 and CDR2 sequences are SGHDT and YYEEEE.

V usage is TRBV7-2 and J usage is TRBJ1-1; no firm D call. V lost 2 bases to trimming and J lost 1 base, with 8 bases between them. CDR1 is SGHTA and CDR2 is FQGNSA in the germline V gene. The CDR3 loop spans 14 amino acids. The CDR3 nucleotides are TGTGCCAGCAGCTTAAGGGAGAAGAACACTGAAGCTTTCTTT. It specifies CASSLREKNTEAFF.

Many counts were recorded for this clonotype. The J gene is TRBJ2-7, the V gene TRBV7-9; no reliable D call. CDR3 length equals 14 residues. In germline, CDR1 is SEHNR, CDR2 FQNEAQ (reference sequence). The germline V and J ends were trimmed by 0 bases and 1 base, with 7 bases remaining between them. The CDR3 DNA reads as TGTGCCAGCAGCTTAGCGCACACTTCCTACGAGCAGTACTTC. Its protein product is CASSLAHTSYEQYF.

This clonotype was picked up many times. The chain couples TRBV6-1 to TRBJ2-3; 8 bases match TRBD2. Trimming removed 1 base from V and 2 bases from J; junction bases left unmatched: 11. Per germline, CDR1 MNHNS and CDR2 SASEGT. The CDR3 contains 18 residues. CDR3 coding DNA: TGTGCCAGCAGTGAAGGGTTTCAGCGGGGGCCTACCACAGATACGCAGTATTTT. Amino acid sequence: CASSEGFQRGPTTDTQYF.

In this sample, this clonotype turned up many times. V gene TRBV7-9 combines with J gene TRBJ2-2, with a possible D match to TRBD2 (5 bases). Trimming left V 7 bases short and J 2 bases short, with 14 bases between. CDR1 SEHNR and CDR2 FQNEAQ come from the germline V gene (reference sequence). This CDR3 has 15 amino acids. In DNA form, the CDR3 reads TGTGCCAGCACCCTTGGGAGCTCCAACACCGGGGAGCTGTTTTTT. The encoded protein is CASTLGSSNTGELFF.

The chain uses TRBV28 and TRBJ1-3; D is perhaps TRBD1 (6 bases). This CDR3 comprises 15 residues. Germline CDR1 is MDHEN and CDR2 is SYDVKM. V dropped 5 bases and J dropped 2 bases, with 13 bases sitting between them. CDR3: CASSKSRGPGNTIYF. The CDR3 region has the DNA TGTGCCAGCAGTAAGTCGCGGGGGCCTGGAAACACCATATATTTT.

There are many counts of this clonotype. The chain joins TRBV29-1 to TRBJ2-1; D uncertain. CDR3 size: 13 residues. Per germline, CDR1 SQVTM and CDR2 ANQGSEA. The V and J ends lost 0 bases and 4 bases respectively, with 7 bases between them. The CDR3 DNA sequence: TGCAGCGTTGAAGATAGAGTTTACAATGAGCAGTTCTTC. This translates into CSVEDRVYNEQFF.